The TCR beta chain described here comes from a study of OX40 agonist ivuxolimab in advanced cancers. Broadly, across the study: Ivuxolimab was an agonistic, fully human IgG2 monoclonal antibody directed against OX40 (CD134), a costimulatory receptor. Intravenous ivuxolimab was administered to patients every 2 weeks at six dose levels: 0.01, 0.1, 0.3, 1.5, 3 and 10 mg/kg. Among the roughly 50 dose-escalation patients, about 19 had hepatocellular carcinoma, 15 or so melanoma, 9 renal cell carcinoma and 9 head and neck cancer. The dose-escalation cohort was approximately 83% male with a mean age of about 54 years, ranging from roughly 20 to 80. Patients were allowed to have had prior anti-PD-1, anti-PD-L1 or anti-CTLA-4 therapy, and 30% to 50% of the dose-escalation patients had previously received checkpoint inhibitors. Partial responses occurred in three dose-escalation patients, of whom one had hepatocellular carcinoma and two had cutaneous melanoma. Peripheral TCRbeta sequencing aimed to test whether ivuxolimab altered TCR sequence diversity and caused clonal T-cell expansion. The paper describes the monotherapy dose-escalation part (N = 52 patients) of the phase I trial of ivuxolimab.

For sequencing of the TCRbeta CDR3 region, genomic DNA was extracted from the sorted cells. TCRbeta CDR3 regions were sequenced using the immunoSEQ Assay. Held by TCRdb, this immuneACCESS table contains in-frame sequences only and omits some clones. Under half of the omission traces to an unresolved V gene where checked; the cause of the rest is unknown. The sample table records about 55,000 clones; about 90% of these occur just once. Together, the top ten hold roughly 6.9% of the sample. General study outcomes and caveats: Clonal expansion of both CD4+ and CD8+ blood T cells was observed from baseline to week 6 at doses 0.1 to 3.0 mg/kg. After ivuxolimab, more expanded clones were found on average in CD8+ T cells than in CD4+ T cells. The antigen specificity of the peripheral T cells that underwent clonal expansion was not determined. Partial responders in the 0.1-3.0 mg/kg groups had among the lowest normalized peripheral clonal expansion, especially among CD8+ T cells. Low levels of normalized T-cell clonal expansion were also seen in some patients who did not respond.

The CDR3 runs 14 residues from the cysteine to the phenylalanine. Only the CDR3 DNA is retained, 42 bases long and in frame from the first base. As encoded in the germline V gene, CDR1 is SGHRS while CDR2 is YFSETQ. V and J lose 4 bases and 0 bases, and a span of 8 bases separates them. Comments on this clone: Its target antigen remains unknown. Per-nucleotide qualities are absent, and no much larger clonotype sits a single base away.

Patients with a history of autoimmune disease or receiving systemic immunosuppression were excluded from the trial. Peripheral blood for TCR sequencing was collected from all dose cohorts at baseline, on cycle 4 day 1, and on cycle 7 day 1. The samples were drawn from a first-in-human, open-label, multicenter phase I dose-escalation trial of ivuxolimab. Adults with locally advanced or metastatic head and neck squamous cell, hepatocellular, melanoma or renal cell carcinoma were enrolled in the trial. Before TCR sequencing, CD4+ and CD8+ T cells were separately sorted from peripheral blood. The chain uses TRBV5-1 and TRBJ2-1; the D segment could be TRBD2, given 5 matching bases. The clonotype comes from an adult with an advanced solid tumor such as melanoma, head and neck, liver or kidney cancer. The sequencing used CD4+ or CD8+ T cells sorted from blood, collected in a trial of the OX40 agonist ivuxolimab. The CDR3 region: CASSGGLSYNEQFF. The DNA sequence is TGCGCCAGCAGCGGAGGACTCTCCTACAATGAGCAGTTCTTC.